This paragraph reports one T cell receptor beta chain. This entry belongs to a study of control samples from healthy donors and cancer patients. The junction had 4 bases not matched to a gene; V was cut back by 8 bases and J by 6 bases. The CDR3 consists of 11 residues. The germline CDR1 and CDR2 sequences are MNHEY and SVGAGI. Clones were read by immunoSEQ multiplex PCR, and TCRdb kept only the in-frame ones, dropping some. The table has about 160,000 clones, around 96% seen once. V and J are TRBV6-5 and TRBJ2-7, with 7 bases aligning to TRBD2. The material sequenced was blood. The receptor was derived from a woman aged 25-40 years in good health. The DNA for the CDR3 is TGTGCCAGCGGGCGGGGGAGCGAGCAGTACTTC. Its translation: CASGRGSEQYF.